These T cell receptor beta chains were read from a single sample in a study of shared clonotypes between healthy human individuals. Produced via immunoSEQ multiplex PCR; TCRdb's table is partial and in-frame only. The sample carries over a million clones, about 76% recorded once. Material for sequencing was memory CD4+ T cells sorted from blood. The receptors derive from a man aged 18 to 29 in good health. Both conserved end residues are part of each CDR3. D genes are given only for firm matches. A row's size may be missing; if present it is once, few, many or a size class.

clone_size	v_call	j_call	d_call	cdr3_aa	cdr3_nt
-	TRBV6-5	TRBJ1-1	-	CASSSGLYNSEAFF	TGTGCCAGCAGCTCGGGACTTTACAATTCGGAAGCTTTCTTT
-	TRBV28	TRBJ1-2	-	CAILDSNYGYTF	TGTGCCATCTTGGACAGTAACTATGGCTACACCTTC
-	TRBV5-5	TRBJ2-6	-	CASSPEPQVTVLTF	TGTGCCAGCAGTCCCGAGCCGCAGGTCACTGTCCTGACTTTC
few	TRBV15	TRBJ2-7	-	CATSREADGGQQYF	TGTGCCACCAGCAGAGAGGCGGACGGGGGGCAGCAGTACTTC
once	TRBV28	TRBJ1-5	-	CASSHSTRSNQPQHF	TGTGCCAGCAGTCACTCGACTAGGAGCAATCAGCCCCAGCATTTT
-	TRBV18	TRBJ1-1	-	CASSPQRDTEAFF	TGTGCCAGCTCACCGCAGAGGGACACTGAAGCTTTCTTT
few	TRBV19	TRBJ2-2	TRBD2	CASTPLAGPTGELFF	TGTGCCAGTACCCCACTAGCGGGGCCTACCGGGGAGCTGTTTTTT
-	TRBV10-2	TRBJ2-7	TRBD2	CASSKTSGWVDEQYF	TGCGCCAGCAGTAAGACTAGCGGGTGGGTGGACGAGCAGTACTTC
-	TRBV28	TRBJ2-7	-	CASSLNYEQYF	TGTGCCAGCAGTTTAAACTACGAGCAGTACTTC
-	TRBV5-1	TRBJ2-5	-	CASSSRDGETQYF	TGCGCCAGCAGCTCAAGAGATGGGGAGACCCAGTACTTC
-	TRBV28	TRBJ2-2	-	CASLAGWGRGGELFF	TGTGCCAGCCTCGCTGGGTGGGGCCGGGGCGGGGAGCTGTTTTTT
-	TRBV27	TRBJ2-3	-	CASSPLRGLSTDTQYF	TGTGCCAGCAGTCCCCTCAGGGGCTTGAGCACAGATACGCAGTATTTT
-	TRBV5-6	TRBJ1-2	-	CASSLRQPYGYTF	TGTGCCAGCAGCTTGCGACAGCCCTATGGCTACACCTTC
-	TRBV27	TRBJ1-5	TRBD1	CASSRGQNSNQPQHF	TGTGCCAGCAGTAGGGGACAGAATAGCAATCAGCCCCAGCATTTT
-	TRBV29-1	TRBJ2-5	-	CSVFGEGKETQYF	TGCAGCGTTTTTGGGGAAGGGAAAGAGACCCAGTACTTC
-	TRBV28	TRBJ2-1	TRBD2	CASIPGTTYSYNEQFF	TGTGCCAGCATCCCCGGGACTACCTACTCCTACAATGAGCAGTTCTTC
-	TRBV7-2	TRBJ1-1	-	CASSLGYGNMNTEAFF	TGTGCCAGCAGCTTAGGGTACGGCAATATGAACACTGAAGCTTTCTTT
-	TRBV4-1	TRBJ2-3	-	CASSQGQVIVDTQYF	TGCGCCAGCAGCCAAGGACAGGTCATTGTAGATACGCAGTATTTT
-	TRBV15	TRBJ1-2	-	CATSRGGGLGGLYTF	TGTGCCACCAGCAGAGGGGGCGGCCTGGGAGGGTTGTACACCTTC
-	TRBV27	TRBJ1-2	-	CASSHGQLPYGYTF	TGTGCCAGCAGTCATGGACAGCTCCCTTATGGCTACACCTTC
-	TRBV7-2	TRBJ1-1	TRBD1	CASSFRDRSNTEAFF	TGTGCCAGCAGCTTCCGGGACAGGTCGAACACTGAAGCTTTCTTT
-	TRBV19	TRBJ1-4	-	CASSRTATNEKLFF	TGTGCCAGTTCCCGGACAGCAACTAATGAAAAACTGTTTTTT
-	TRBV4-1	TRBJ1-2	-	CASSQDLGGEYGYTF	TGCGCCAGCAGCCAAGATCTCGGGGGGGAGTATGGCTACACCTTC
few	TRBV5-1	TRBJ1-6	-	CASSWKGEGDSPLHF	TGCGCCAGCAGCTGGAAAGGGGAAGGGGATTCACCCCTCCACTTT
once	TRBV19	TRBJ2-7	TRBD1	CASSRTGGPYEQYF	TGTGCCAGTAGTCGGACAGGGGGCCCCTACGAGCAGTACTTC
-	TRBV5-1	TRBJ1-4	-	CASSLGRTNSLSNEKLFF	TGCGCCAGCAGCTTGGGCCGAACTAATTCCCTCAGTAATGAAAAACTGTTTTTT
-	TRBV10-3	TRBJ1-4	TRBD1	CAIGGGDSEKLFF	TGTGCCATCGGAGGGGGCGATTCTGAAAAACTGTTTTTT
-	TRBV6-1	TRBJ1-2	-	CASSEDKNYGYTF	TGTGCCAGCAGTGAAGACAAAAACTATGGCTACACCTTC
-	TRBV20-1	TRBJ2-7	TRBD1	CSARTGSEQYF	TGCAGTGCTAGGACAGGGTCCGAGCAGTACTTC
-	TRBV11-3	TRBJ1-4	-	CASSLAPQGANEKLFF	TGTGCCAGCAGCTTAGCCCCACAAGGGGCTAATGAAAAACTGTTTTTT
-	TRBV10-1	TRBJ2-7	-	CATRQLVYEQYF	TGCGCCACAAGACAGTTAGTCTACGAGCAGTACTTC
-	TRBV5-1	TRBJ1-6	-	CASSLEGGTYNSPLHF	TGCGCCAGCAGCTTGGAAGGGGGAACCTATAATTCACCCCTCCACTTT
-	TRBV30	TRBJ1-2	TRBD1	CAWTNQGAGNGYTF	TGTGCCTGGACTAACCAGGGGGCCGGTAATGGCTACACCTTC
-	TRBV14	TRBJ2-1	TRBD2	CASSQAQRGYNEQFF	TGTGCCAGCAGCCAAGCCCAGCGGGGATACAATGAGCAGTTCTTC
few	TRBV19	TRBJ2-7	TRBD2	CASSIGLASVEQYF	TGTGCCAGTAGTATCGGACTAGCGTCAGTCGAGCAGTACTTC
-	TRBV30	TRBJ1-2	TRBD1	CAWSVQGHGYTF	TGTGCCTGGAGTGTACAGGGGCATGGCTACACCTTC
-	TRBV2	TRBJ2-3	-	CASSEIPQGSGTDTQYF	TGTGCCAGCAGTGAAATCCCCCAGGGGTCGGGCACAGATACGCAGTATTTT
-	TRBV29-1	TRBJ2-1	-	CSAVQGRGTNEQFF	TGCAGCGCGGTGCAGGGGCGGGGGACCAATGAGCAGTTCTTC
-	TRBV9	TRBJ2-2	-	CASSVRAGLTGELFF	TGTGCCAGCAGCGTAAGGGCGGGTCTCACCGGGGAGCTGTTTTTT
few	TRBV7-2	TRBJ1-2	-	CASSLDRAGGYGYTF	TGTGCCAGCAGCTTAGACAGGGCTGGCGGCTATGGCTACACCTTC